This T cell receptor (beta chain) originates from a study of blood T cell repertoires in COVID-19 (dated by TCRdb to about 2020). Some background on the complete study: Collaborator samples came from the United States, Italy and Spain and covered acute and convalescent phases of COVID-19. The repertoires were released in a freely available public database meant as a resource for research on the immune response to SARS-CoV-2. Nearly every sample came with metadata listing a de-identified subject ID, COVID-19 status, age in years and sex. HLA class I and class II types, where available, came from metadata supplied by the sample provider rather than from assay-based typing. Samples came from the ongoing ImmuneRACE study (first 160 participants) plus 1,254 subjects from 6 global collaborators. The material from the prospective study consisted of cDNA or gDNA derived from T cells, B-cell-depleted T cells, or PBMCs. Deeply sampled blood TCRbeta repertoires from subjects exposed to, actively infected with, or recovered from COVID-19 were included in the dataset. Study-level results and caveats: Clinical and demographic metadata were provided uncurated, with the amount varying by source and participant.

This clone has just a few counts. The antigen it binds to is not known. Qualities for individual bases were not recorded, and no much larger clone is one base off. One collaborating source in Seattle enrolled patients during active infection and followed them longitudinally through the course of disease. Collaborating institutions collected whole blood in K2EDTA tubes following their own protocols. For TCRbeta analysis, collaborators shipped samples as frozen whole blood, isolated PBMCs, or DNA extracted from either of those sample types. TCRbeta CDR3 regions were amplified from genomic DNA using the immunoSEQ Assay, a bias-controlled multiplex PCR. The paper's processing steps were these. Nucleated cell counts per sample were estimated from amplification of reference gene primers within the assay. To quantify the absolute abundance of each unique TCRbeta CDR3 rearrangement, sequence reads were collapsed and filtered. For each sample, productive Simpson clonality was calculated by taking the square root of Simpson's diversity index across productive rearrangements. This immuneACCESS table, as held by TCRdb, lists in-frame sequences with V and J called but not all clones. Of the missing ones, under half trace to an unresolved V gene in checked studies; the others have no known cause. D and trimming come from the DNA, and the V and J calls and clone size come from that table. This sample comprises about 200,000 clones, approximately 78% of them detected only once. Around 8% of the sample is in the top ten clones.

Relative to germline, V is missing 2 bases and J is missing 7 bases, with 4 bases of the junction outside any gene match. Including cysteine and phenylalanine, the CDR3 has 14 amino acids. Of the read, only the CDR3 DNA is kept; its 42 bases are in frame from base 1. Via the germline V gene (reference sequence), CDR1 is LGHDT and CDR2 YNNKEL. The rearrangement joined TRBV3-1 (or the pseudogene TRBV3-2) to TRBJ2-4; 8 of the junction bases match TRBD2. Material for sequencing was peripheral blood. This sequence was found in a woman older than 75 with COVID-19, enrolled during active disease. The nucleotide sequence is TGTGCCAGCAGCCAAATAGCGGGGAGCAACATTCAGTACTTC. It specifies CASSQIAGSNIQYF.